This record looks at one T cell receptor beta chain sequence and its context. Its antigen is still unknown. Clones were read by immunoSEQ multiplex PCR, and TCRdb kept only the in-frame ones, dropping some. Among roughly 2.6 million clones listed, around nine tenths were seen once. These data originate in a study of shared clonotypes between healthy human individuals. Across the whole study: Donors, aged 18 to 49, were two women and a few men.

The J segment lost 8 bases and the V segment lost 11 bases, leaving 10 bases of the junction unmatched. The CDR3 totals 13 residues. CDR1 is MNHNS, CDR2 SASEGT, per germline. Findings and caveats of the study: Against clonotypes common to all four donors, non-shared ones had lower generation probabilities. Naive subsets typically showed greater estimated richness than memory subsets.

The J gene is TRBJ1-4, the V gene TRBV6-1; 8 bases map to TRBD1. Sequencing was carried out using naive CD4+ T cells sorted from blood. Sample subset: CD45RA+ positively selected. The clonotype comes from a man between 18 and 35 years old in good health. Here the CDR3 reads CAFQDRVGEKLFF. DNA of the CDR3: TGTGCCTTCCAGGACAGGGTCGGGGAAAAACTGTTTTTT.